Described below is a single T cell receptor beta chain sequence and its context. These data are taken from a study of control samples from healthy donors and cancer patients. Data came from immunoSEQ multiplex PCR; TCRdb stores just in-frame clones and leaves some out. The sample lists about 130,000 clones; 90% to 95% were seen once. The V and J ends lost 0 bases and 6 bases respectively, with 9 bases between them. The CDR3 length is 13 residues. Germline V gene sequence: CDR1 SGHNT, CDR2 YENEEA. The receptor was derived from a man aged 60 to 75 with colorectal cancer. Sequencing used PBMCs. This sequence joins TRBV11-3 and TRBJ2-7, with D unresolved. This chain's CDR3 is CASSLDFRAEQYF. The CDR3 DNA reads TGTGCCAGCAGCTTAGATTTCCGGGCCGAGCAGTACTTC. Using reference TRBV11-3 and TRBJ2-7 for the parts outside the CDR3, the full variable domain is EAGVVQSPRYKIIEKKQPVAFWCNPISGHNTLYWYLQNLGQGPELLIRYENEEAVDDSQLPKDRFSAERLKGVDSTLKIQPAELGDSAVYLCASSLDFRAEQYFGPGTRLTVT.